This T cell receptor beta chain originates from a study of shared clonotypes between healthy human individuals (dated by TCRdb to 2020 to 2022). Study-level background: The cohort included a few men and a couple of women between 18 and 49 years of age. For each donor, CD4 naive and CD4 memory were each run on three plates, CD8 naive on two plates, and CD8 memory on one plate. To estimate repertoire size and how much clonotypes are shared between individuals, the study performed deep sequencing of blood TCR repertoires from a few healthy adults. Different laboratories and diverse techniques were used to prepare libraries and sequence TCR repertoires, to increase sequencing depth and limit assay-specific biases. Between about 0.85 and 10 billion PBMCs per donor were obtained by leukapheresis.

Trimmed from V: 4 bases; trimmed from J: 0 bases; junction bases lacking a gene match: 15. Taken from the germline V gene, the CDR1 and CDR2 loops are MDHEN and SYDVKM. The cysteine opens and the phenylalanine closes a CDR3 of 19 amino acids. Only the CDR3 portion is preserved as DNA: 57 bases, with reading frame beginning at the first base. The donors were healthy, HIV-negative adults with no recently reported acute infections or vaccinations. Every donor was a Caucasian adult living in Nashville, Tennessee, USA. Magnetic negative selection was used to enrich CD4+ T cells, after which naive cells were positively selected on CD45RA and the negative fraction became the memory subset. Blood was obtained by leukapheresis, after which PBMCs were separated by Ficoll-Histopaque density gradient centrifugation and cryopreserved in liquid nitrogen vapor phase. Analytical flow cytometry was used to check the purity and quantity of every magnetically sorted T cell population. Genomic DNA was isolated from every sorted fraction and measured by UV absorbance on a Nanodrop 2000c.

Using the deep immunoSEQ assay, multiplex PCR amplified TCR CDR3 regions from genomic DNA. For each cell subset, the extracted genomic DNA was distributed evenly across all wells of several immunoSEQ 96-well plates, and each plate served as one replicate. For sorted subsets, approximately 210 ng of genomic DNA, equivalent to around 29,000 T cell genomes, went into each replicate PCR. The purified libraries were quantified using a Qubit 3.0 fluorometer, sized with a Bioanalyzer 2100, and then quantified again using the KAPA Library Quantification kit. Every immunoSEQ 96-well plate was sequenced on a dedicated single-read 150-cycle Illumina NextSeq 550 flow cell. Turning to the authors' computational methods: Because the immunoSEQ output held only junctional sequences and lacked quality scores, the filtering could not match the filtering applied to full-length reads. To assign V/J genes and CDR3, sequences were annotated against IMGT germline references using PyIR, a Python wrapper for IgBLAST v1.9. Any read was removed if the V/J assignment was weak (E-value above 1e-6), the CDR3 was missing, or the read contained stop codons, out-of-frame junctions, or ambiguous translated residues. V3J clonotypes were defined as sequences sharing an identical inferred V gene, J gene, and CDR3 amino acid sequence. Percentage overlap between repertoires was calculated by dividing the number of shared unique clonotypes by the size of the smaller repertoire. Richness of each repertoire was evaluated using RTK rarefaction, the Chao1 estimator, and Recon v2.1 estimates of unobserved clonotypes. Generation probabilities for all TCRbeta clonotypes obtained by the gDNA method from a few donors were computed using OLGA. Imported from immuneACCESS, the table was reduced by TCRdb to in-frame sequences with V and J called. These copies leave out some clones; in studies compared against another copy, an unresolved V gene accounts for under half, and the cause of the remainder is not known. V and J calls plus clone size are reproduced from that table; the DNA served to infer D and trimming. The sample includes 2 million to 2.5 million clones, with 95% observed a single time. Over 0.1% of the sample lies in the top ten.

A remark on this clone: The antigen it recognizes is unknown. Base qualities are not at hand, and no much larger clone is one base apart.

Broader findings and caveats from the paper: Sharing across several donors was observed for around 5% of naive CD4, 3.5% of naive CD8, about 2.3% of memory CD4, and about 0.38% of memory CD8 clonotypes. Naive subsets generally had larger estimated clonotype richness than memory subsets. Because the study included a small number of donors, the genetic and exposure-history diversity represented was limited. Incomplete sequencing was indicated by rarefaction of sorted-subset datasets, despite the large sequencing depth. Pairwise subsampling led to the expectation that sequencing depth would affect the degree of clonotype sharing among donors. Higher generation probabilities were observed for clonotypes shared by all four sorted-subset donors than for non-shared clonotypes. Only blood was sampled, and tissue TCR repertoires likely differ from those in blood.

Input material: naive CD4+ T cells sorted from blood. In light of the paper, this sample's cell subset or site label describes: CD45RA+ positively selected. This TCR derives from a young man in good health. The rearrangement joined TRBV28 to TRBJ2-1; TRBD2 fits 7 bases in the junction. The DNA is TGTGCCAGCAGTTATCCCCTAGCGGCCCAACTGGTCTCCTACAATGAGCAGTTCTTC. Protein translation: CASSYPLAAQLVSYNEQFF. Outside the CDR3, residues come from the reference TRBV28 and TRBJ2-1 proteins, so the full variable domain is: DVKVTQSSRYLVKRTGEKVFLECVQDMDHENMFWYRQDPGLGLRLIYFSYDVKMKEKGDIPEGYSVSREKKERFSLILESASTNQTSMYLCASSYPLAAQLVSYNEQFFGPGTRLTVL.